This TCR beta chain came from a study of blood T cell repertoires in COVID-19. Study information: Whether acute or convalescent, the COVID-19 samples came from the United States, Italy and Spain. PBMCs, B-cell-depleted T cells, or T cells provided the cDNA or gDNA that made up the material.

In the original processing: Amplification from reference gene primers served as the basis for estimated nucleated cell counts. Repertoires were generated with immunoSEQ multiplex PCR, while TCRdb's copy carries only in-frame clones and drops some. That table gives V, J and clone size, and the DNA gave D and trimming. The sample yields hundreds of thousands of clones, about 85% seen once. Participants were aged roughly 18 to 89 years from roughly 26 US areas. The V gene lost 5 bases and the J gene lost 2 bases, with 16 bases spanning the gap. Germline-derived CDR1 and CDR2 are SGHAT and FQNNGV. The CDR3 is 16 amino acids.

J is TRBJ2-1 and V is TRBV11-2, with D possibly TRBD2 on 5 matching bases. Source material: PBMCs or T cells enriched from blood (not recorded which). The clonotype was recovered from a woman under 40 who had been exposed to COVID-19. This CDR3 reads CASSPRGLVAYNEQFF. Written as DNA, the CDR3 is TGTGCCAGCAGCCCCCGGGGTCTAGTTGCCTACAATGAGCAGTTCTTC.